A selection of T cell receptor beta chains follows, all from one sample in a study of blood T cell repertoires in COVID-19. The assay was immunoSEQ multiplex PCR, and TCRdb's table has in-frame clones only and misses some. The data show fewer than 350,000 clones, approximately 91% seen once. The source material was peripheral blood. The receptors come from a man aged 18 to 29 with active or convalescent COVID-19. Each CDR3 is given with its conserved first and last residue.

V	J	CDR3
TRBV11-1	TRBJ1-2	CASSQKDRYGYTF
TRBV6-5	TRBJ1-2	CASSYTGQETYYGYTF
TRBV7-9	TRBJ1-1	CASSLAQGSPRRNTEAFF
TRBV7-2	TRBJ1-2	CASSSTGTTSGYTF
TRBV3-1/TRBV3-2	TRBJ2-7	CASSQGLEQYF
TRBV13	TRBJ2-5	CASRTWGGETQYF
TRBV19	TRBJ1-6	CATSIGVSLHF
TRBV6-1	TRBJ1-2	CASSEAGDRFNYGYTF
TRBV19	TRBJ1-4	CASHRPNREKLFF
TRBV13	TRBJ1-4	CASSLAGQGNEKLFF
TRBV6-1	TRBJ2-5	CASSSGETQYF
TRBV5-1	TRBJ2-1	CASSPLTGEEQFF
TRBV6-5	TRBJ1-5	CASSFSGTGDQPQHF
TRBV4-3	TRBJ1-1	CASSQFPLGAEAFF
TRBV5-5	TRBJ2-2	CASSKGQGAIGELFF
TRBV6-5	TRBJ2-1	CASSSKIAGYNEQFF
TRBV2	TRBJ1-1	CASSDVEAFF
TRBV6-5	TRBJ1-2	CASRRPKGEGYTF
TRBV4-3	TRBJ1-6	CASSQPDRAYGGSPLHF
TRBV7-8	TRBJ1-1	CASSRDTGAEAFF
TRBV7-2	TRBJ2-3	CASSLTSGGSTDTQYF
TRBV23-1	TRBJ2-7	CASSQAGEFIIYEQYF
TRBV25-1	TRBJ2-5	CASSEYTGRAETQYF
TRBV10-2	TRBJ1-6	CASTMPDLLEQRYSPLHF
TRBV9	TRBJ2-3	CASSAGQGGTDTQYF
TRBV6-4	TRBJ2-3	CASSDSGGGAGTDTQYF
TRBV6-2/TRBV6-3	TRBJ1-4	CASSYSTAATNEKLFF
TRBV5-6	TRBJ2-1	CASSLGLAYNEQFF
TRBV4-3	TRBJ2-6	CASSQEPSSGANVLTF
TRBV29-1	TRBJ1-1	CSVGGTRDEAFF
TRBV12-5	TRBJ2-5	CASGFSPVGGGPGETQYF
TRBV4-1	TRBJ1-1	CASSQVGTEAFF
TRBV3-1/TRBV3-2	TRBJ1-1	CASSQAGTGSGTEAFF
TRBV19	TRBJ2-7	CASSIATGIPYEQYF
TRBV5-5	TRBJ1-2	CASSFRQGIDGYTF
TRBV7-9	TRBJ1-4	CASSLRQGNEKLFF
TRBV12-5	TRBJ2-2	CASAKVPGTNTGELFF
TRBV4-3	TRBJ2-3	CASSQERGHLNTDTQYF
TRBV19	TRBJ1-2	CASRDDMGGTGAGYTF
TRBV7-2	TRBJ2-7	CASSLSGTSVYEQYF
TRBV28	TRBJ1-5	CATRVGTDNQPQHF
TRBV11-2	TRBJ2-1	CASSLSGSSYNEQFF
TRBV7-6	TRBJ2-2	CASSLQEDVNAGELFF
TRBV3-1/TRBV3-2	TRBJ1-1	CASSSTGVSLITEAFF
TRBV7-8	TRBJ2-7	CASSQLPDRTYEQYF
TRBV6-1	TRBJ1-6	CASSEVGSGYNSPLHF
TRBV6-5	TRBJ1-1	CASSLRDRVGSEAFF
TRBV2	TRBJ2-1	CASRPSSLAGGIYNEQFF
TRBV11-3	TRBJ2-1	CASSLGDGTGGHNEQFF
TRBV2	TRBJ1-1	CASIRDRGVKNTEAFF
TRBV2	TRBJ1-5	CASKPGQGYNQPQHF